Listed below are T cell receptor beta chains from one sample, sequenced in a study of blood T cell repertoires in COVID-19. Sequencing used immunoSEQ multiplex PCR; TCRdb keeps in-frame clones, though not all of them. The sample lists under 200,000 clones, approximately 81% occurring once. The specimen sequenced was peripheral blood. The receptors here all came from a woman of 80 years or more with acute or convalescent COVID-19. CDR3s include the opening cysteine and the closing phenylalanine or tryptophan. D genes are given only for firm matches. For some rows the clone size is stated as once, few or many, or as a class when expanded; others skip it.

V gene	J gene	D gene	clone size	CDR3 protein	CDR3 DNA
TRBV2	TRBJ2-1	.	.	CASSNIRTASTYNEQFF	TGTGCCAGCAGTAACATAAGGACAGCAAGCACCTACAATGAGCAGTTCTTC
TRBV29-1	TRBJ2-3	TRBD2	.	CSATVGPAGGSDTQYF	TGCAGCGCCACCGTGGGACCGGCGGGGGGATCAGATACGCAGTATTTT
TRBV7-9	TRBJ2-5	TRBD2	.	CASSPPGLGEGETQYF	TGTGCCAGCAGCCCACCGGGACTAGGGGAGGGAGAGACCCAGTACTTC
TRBV2	TRBJ2-7	.	few	CASHMPGEQYF	TGTGCCAGCCATATGCCGGGGGAGCAGTACTTC
TRBV5-1	TRBJ2-5	.	.	CASSLAKTSGETQYF	TGCGCCAGCAGCTTGGCCAAGACCTCCGGGGAGACCCAGTACTTC
TRBV7-2	TRBJ2-7	.	.	CASSAHHGSGPHYEQYF	TGTGCCAGCAGCGCCCACCACGGCTCGGGTCCGCACTACGAGCAGTACTTC
TRBV29-1	TRBJ2-1	.	.	CSVIQRRDNEQFF	TGCAGCGTTATCCAAAGGAGAGACAATGAGCAGTTCTTC
TRBV5-1	TRBJ2-5	TRBD2	.	CASSSTLAGAAGETQYF	TGCGCCAGCAGCTCGACACTAGCGGGAGCAGCGGGGGAGACCCAGTACTTC
TRBV5-1	TRBJ2-1	TRBD1	few	CASASGQGVTYNEQFF	TGCGCCAGCGCAAGCGGACAGGGGGTAACCTACAATGAGCAGTTCTTC
TRBV9	TRBJ2-1	.	.	CASSTSHRDNEQFF	TGTGCCAGCAGCACCAGCCACAGGGACAATGAGCAGTTCTTC
TRBV7-3	TRBJ2-1	.	.	CASSPSNYRYNEQFF	TGTGCCAGCAGCCCCAGTAATTACCGATACAATGAGCAGTTCTTC
TRBV3-1/TRBV3-2	TRBJ2-1	.	.	CASSQSGLLSSYNEQFF	TGTGCCAGCAGCCAATCTGGACTTCTTAGCTCCTACAATGAGCAGTTCTTC
TRBV7-9	TRBJ2-5	.	.	CASSLKQGEWETQYF	TGTGCCAGCAGCTTGAAACAAGGGGAATGGGAGACCCAGTACTTC
TRBV9	TRBJ1-5	TRBD1	.	CASSLTGGEHQPQHF	TGTGCCAGCTCTTTGACAGGGGGGGAGCATCAGCCCCAGCATTTT
TRBV27	TRBJ1-2	.	.	CASSFYGNYGYTF	TGTGCCAGCAGTTTTTACGGGAACTATGGCTACACCTTC
TRBV6-5	TRBJ1-1	TRBD1	.	CASLRTGTAEAFF	TGTGCCAGCCTCAGGACAGGGACTGCTGAAGCTTTCTTT
TRBV11-2	TRBJ1-5	.	.	CASSSLGAQSGPQHF	TGTGCCAGCAGCTCCCTTGGGGCTCAGAGTGGGCCCCAGCATTTT